The clone carrying this TCR beta chain was recorded a few times. Deletions cut 1 base from V and 8 bases from J, with 14 bases between. CDR1 and CDR2 (germline): GTSNPN, SVGIG (reference sequence). This CDR3 has 13 amino acids. The source of the sample is a study of molecular identifiers for immune sequencing clone quantification. TCRdb recomputed calls from the PCR reads with MiXCR, one row per CDR3 protein. The repertoire includes about 510,000 distinct CDR3 sequences, about 21% of them detected once, and approximately 0.84% sits in the top ten. Specimen: naive CD8+ T cells from blood, with Jurkat cell RNA spiked in. The subset here: FACS-sorted CD8+CD4-CCR7+CD45RA+ naive T cells. The clonotype comes from a human donor in good health. Some libraries in this study had Jurkat cell RNA spiked in. This chain uses TRBV30 with TRBJ1-2, with D possibly TRBD1 on 6 matching bases. This CDR3 is CAWSETGLDGYTF. Written as DNA, the CDR3 is TGTGCCTGGAGTGAAACAGGGCTCGACGGCTACACCTTC.